This entry describes one T cell receptor beta chain. Its specific antigen is unknown. The sample holds no much larger clone one base away, and base qualities are not on file. This sample is drawn from a study of cytomegalovirus exposure and HLA in healthy donors (dated by TCRdb to the late 2010s). Context from the whole study: The 666 repertoires of the first cohort and the approximately 110 validation repertoires were produced on the same platform, according to a later analysis. The study was designed to test whether signatures of past pathogen exposure could be identified by cataloging public T cell receptors. Along with the approximately 700-subject first cohort, a separate validation cohort of around 110 different subjects was used. The study combined high-throughput TCR immunosequencing, statistical association of individual TCRs with disease status, and machine learning to predict cytomegalovirus infection status. Overall results and qualifications from the work: Three of the identified cytomegalovirus-associated TCR beta chains were confirmed in vitro to be specific for cytomegalovirus antigens. Across donors, most TCR sequences were observed very rarely, whereas some public TCRs were present in many individuals. It was suggested by the authors that the approach could potentially be generalized to other disease states and immunological phenotypes. Subsequent analysis determined that TCRs grouped into clusters in the first cohort also showed a tendency toward co-occurrence across the approximately 110 validation repertoires, and approximately 93% of cluster scores exceeded 0. A later analysis had no HLA typing for the validation cohort, so co-occurrence there was scored across all 110 or so repertoires. The classifier was reported to diagnose cytomegalovirus status with high specificity and sensitivity in both the original and validation cohorts. In the study, around 150 TCR beta chains were listed as associated with cytomegalovirus.

The donors belonged to the validation cohort of around 110 subjects, which was separate from the roughly 700-subject first cohort. Libraries were constructed by the immunoSEQ multiplex PCR assay. Processing in the source paper ran as follows. A statistical classification framework was developed to diagnose cytomegalovirus status using the catalog of TCR beta chain sequences. TCRdb limited this immuneACCESS table to in-frame rearrangements with V and J called. A share of clones is missing; checked studies link under half to unresolved V genes, and the rest is unexplained. V and J calls and clone size come straight from that table; D and trimming were deduced from the DNA. This sample lists 100,000 to 150,000 clones; about 91% were detected once. The ten top clones hold approximately 1.1% of the sample. The CDR3 spans 11 residues, from the cysteine through the phenylalanine. Only the CDR3 DNA stays, 33 bases, in frame from base 1. CDR1 and CDR2 are read off the germline V gene as MDHEN and SYDVKM. The junction shows trimming of 8 bases on V and 4 bases on J, plus 8 bases between the germline ends.

Sequencing was carried out using PBMCs. This chain joins TRBV28 to TRBJ1-1; the D gene lacks a confident call. The receptor comes from a woman between 18 and 29 years old in good health and CMV-seronegative. The CDR3 sequence is CASREITEAFF. The sequenced DNA: TGTGCCAGCCGGGAGATCACTGAAGCTTTCTTT.